This T cell receptor (beta chain) was observed in a study of T cell changes during pregnancy in multiple sclerosis. Assay used: immunoSEQ multiplex PCR; TCRdb lists only in-frame clones, some missing. The table records more than 70,000 clones, around 92% of them present only once. Germline loops: CDR1 LGHNA, CDR2 YSLEER. The CDR3 consists of 17 residues. The V end was cut by 0 bases, the J end by 0 bases, with 12 bases between. Sample: peripheral blood, taken before pregnancy. The TCR was taken from a female donor with multiple sclerosis, enrolled in a pregnancy study. This chain links TRBV4-3 with TRBJ2-1; D gene ambiguous. CDR3 DNA: TGCGCCAGCAGCCAAGATCCCGGCGGATCCTCCTACAATGAGCAGTTCTTC. Translated, it gives CASSQDPGGSSYNEQFF.